This T cell receptor beta chain came from a study of cytotoxic CD8 clonotypes in ibrutinib-treated CLL. Study-wide context: Each sample contained, on average, roughly 260,000 productive templates and 80,000 to 95,000 productive rearrangements.

Study findings and constraints: Clonality (at baseline) was higher than in age-matched healthy donors and tracked circulating CD8+ T-cell counts. Patients with sustained remission and those progressing were sampled at differing times.

The method was immunoSEQ multiplex PCR; TCRdb's version includes in-frame clones alone and lacks a portion of them. The sample has 53,000 or so clones, 50% to 70% seen once; the top ten hold about 24%. Per the germline V gene, CDR1 is MDHEN and CDR2 is SYDVKM. The CDR3 runs 16 residues. V gave up 5 bases and J gave up 5 bases, with 18 bases separating them. This clone was observed many times. What it binds is unknown. The sequences come from PBMCs, collected at disease progression, from a patient treated with ibrutinib. The V gene is TRBV28, the J gene TRBJ2-2; D gene uncertain. This sequence was found in a human donor with chronic lymphocytic leukemia. The CDR3 spells CASSTVRSGGTGELFF. The CDR3 nucleotides are TGTGCCAGCAGTACCGTAAGATCAGGCGGAACCGGGGAGCTGTTTTTT.